The 5 T cell receptor beta chains below all came from one sample that was sequenced in a study of shared clonotypes between healthy human individuals. Only in-frame clones appear in the TCRdb table, and some are missing; sequencing was by immunoSEQ multiplex PCR. The table records about a million clones, roughly 77% of them present only once. Material for sequencing was memory CD4+ T cells from PBMCs. Noted subset: CD45RA-negative fraction. These receptors came from a young man in good health. Some clones in this sample may be carry-over from other donors' samples.

This clone was detected only a few times. The V gene is TRBV19, the J gene TRBJ1-2; 10 bases align to TRBD1. Germline V CDR1 and CDR2: LNHDA, SQIVND (reference sequence). CDR3 size: 14 residues. The V segment lost 9 bases and the J segment 4 bases; nucleotides outside the gene matches: 8. CDR3 amino acids: CASGDRGFSYGYTF. The DNA of the CDR3 is TGTGCCAGCGGGGACAGGGGTTTTTCCTATGGCTACACCTTC.

The chain couples TRBV29-1 to TRBJ2-5, with 9 bases fitting TRBD1. Trimming removed 6 bases from V and 4 bases from J; junction bases left unmatched: 6. The germline V gene encodes CDR1 SQVTM and CDR2 ANQGSEA. This CDR3 has 13 residues. In DNA, the CDR3 is TGCAGCGTCGGACCGGGACAGGGAGAGACCCAGTACTTC. Amino acids: CSVGPGQGETQYF.

This chain uses TRBV11-2 with TRBJ2-1; TRBD2 aligns across 9 bases. J was trimmed by 2 bases and V by 2 bases; bases with no gene match: 4. This CDR3 comprises 16 residues. The V gene's germline CDR1 is SGHAT and CDR2 FQNNGV. The CDR3 DNA reads as TGTGCCAGCAGCTTATTTCGGACTAGCGCCTACAATGAGCAGTTCTTC. It specifies CASSLFRTSAYNEQFF.

The V gene is TRBV27, the J gene TRBJ2-7, with D possibly TRBD1 on 5 matching bases. Looked up from germline, CDR1 is MNHEY and CDR2 is SMNVEV (reference sequence). CDR3 length equals 13 residues. Trimming cost V 5 bases and J 2 bases, with 10 bases left between them. The CDR3 protein is CASSELGPYEQYF. The CDR3 nucleotides read TGTGCCAGCAGTGAGCTGGGGCCCTACGAGCAGTACTTC.

This sequence joins TRBV7-2 and TRBJ2-7, with D perhaps assigned TRBD1 or TRBD2 (5 bases each). This CDR3 has 12 amino acids. Germline values: CDR1 SGHTA, CDR2 FQGNSA. Trimming shortened V by 4 bases and J by 6 bases, and 10 bases separated the two germline ends. The CDR3 loop is CASSSAGGEQYF. CDR3 DNA: TGTGCCAGCAGCTCCGCTGGGGGCGAGCAGTACTTC.